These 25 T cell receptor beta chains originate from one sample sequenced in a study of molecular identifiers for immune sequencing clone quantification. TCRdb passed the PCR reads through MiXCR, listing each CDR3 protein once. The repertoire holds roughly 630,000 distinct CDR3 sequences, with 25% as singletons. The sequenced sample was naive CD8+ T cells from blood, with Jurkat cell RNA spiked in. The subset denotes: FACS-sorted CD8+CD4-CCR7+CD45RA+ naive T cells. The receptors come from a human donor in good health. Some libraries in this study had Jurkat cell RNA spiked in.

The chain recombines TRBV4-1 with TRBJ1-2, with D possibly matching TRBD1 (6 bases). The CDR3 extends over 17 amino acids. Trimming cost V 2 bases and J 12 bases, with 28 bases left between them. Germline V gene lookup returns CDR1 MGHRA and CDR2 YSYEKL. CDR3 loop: CASSQLPDNGGVGGNTF. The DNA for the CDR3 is TGCGCCAGCAGCCAACTACCTGACAATGGAGGGGTCGGGGGCAACACCTTC.

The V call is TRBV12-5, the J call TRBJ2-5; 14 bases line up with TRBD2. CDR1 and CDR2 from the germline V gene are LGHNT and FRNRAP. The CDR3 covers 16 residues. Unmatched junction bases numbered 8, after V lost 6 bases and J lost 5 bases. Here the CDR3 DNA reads TGTGCTAGTGGGTACGGGACTAGCGGGAGTATGGAGACCCAGTACTTC. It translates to CASGYGTSGSMETQYF.

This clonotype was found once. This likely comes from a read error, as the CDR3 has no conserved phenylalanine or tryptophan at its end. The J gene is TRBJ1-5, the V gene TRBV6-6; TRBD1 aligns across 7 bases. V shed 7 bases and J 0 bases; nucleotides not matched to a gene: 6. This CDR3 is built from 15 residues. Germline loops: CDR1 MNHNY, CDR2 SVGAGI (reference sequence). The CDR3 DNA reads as TGTGCCAGCATTGGGGACAGATATAGCAATCAGCCCCAGCATTCT. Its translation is CASIGDRYSNQPQHS.

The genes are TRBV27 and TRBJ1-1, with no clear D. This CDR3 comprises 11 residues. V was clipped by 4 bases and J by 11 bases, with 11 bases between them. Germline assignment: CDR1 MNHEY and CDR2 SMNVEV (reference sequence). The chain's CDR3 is CASSSALGAFF. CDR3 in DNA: TGTGCCAGCAGTTCCGCCCTTGGGGCTTTCTTT.

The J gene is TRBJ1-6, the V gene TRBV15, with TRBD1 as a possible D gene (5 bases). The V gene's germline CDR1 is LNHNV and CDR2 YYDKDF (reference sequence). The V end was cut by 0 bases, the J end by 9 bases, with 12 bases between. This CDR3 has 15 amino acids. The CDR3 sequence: CATSRDRGFGSPLHF. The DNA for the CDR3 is TGTGCCACCAGCAGAGATCGGGGCTTTGGTTCACCCCTCCACTTT.

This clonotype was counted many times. The DNA of the CDR3 is TGCAGCGTTGCCGGGACAGGAGTCTACGAGCAGTACTTC. Translation: CSVAGTGVYEQYF. V is TRBV29-1 and J is TRBJ2-7; 8 bases agree with TRBD1. CDR3 length: 13 amino acids. The J segment lost 3 bases and the V segment lost 4 bases, leaving 5 bases of the junction unmatched. The germline V gene has CDR1 SQVTM and CDR2 ANQGSEA.

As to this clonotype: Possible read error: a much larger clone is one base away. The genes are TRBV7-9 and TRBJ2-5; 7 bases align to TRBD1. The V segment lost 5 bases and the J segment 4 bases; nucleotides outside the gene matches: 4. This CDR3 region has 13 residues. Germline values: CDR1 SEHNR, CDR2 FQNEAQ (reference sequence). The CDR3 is CASSEAGGETQYF. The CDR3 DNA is TGTGCCAGCAGCGAGGCAGGGGGAGAGACCCAGTACTTC.

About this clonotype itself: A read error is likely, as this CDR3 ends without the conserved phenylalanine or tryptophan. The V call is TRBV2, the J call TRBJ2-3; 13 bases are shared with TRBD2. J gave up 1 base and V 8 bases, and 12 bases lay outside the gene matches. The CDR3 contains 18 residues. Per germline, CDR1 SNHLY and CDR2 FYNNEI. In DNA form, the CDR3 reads TGTGCCAGCCCCCGATCTGGACTAGCGGGAGTTCGCACAGATACGCAGTATCTT. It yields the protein CASPRSGLAGVRTDTQYL.

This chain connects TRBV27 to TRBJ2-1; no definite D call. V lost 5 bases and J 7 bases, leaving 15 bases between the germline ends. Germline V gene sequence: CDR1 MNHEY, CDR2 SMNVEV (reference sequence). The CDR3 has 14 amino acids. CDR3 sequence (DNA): TGTGCCAGCAGTCGGGCCAACCAGGAGAATGAGCAGTTCTTC. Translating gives CASSRANQENEQFF.

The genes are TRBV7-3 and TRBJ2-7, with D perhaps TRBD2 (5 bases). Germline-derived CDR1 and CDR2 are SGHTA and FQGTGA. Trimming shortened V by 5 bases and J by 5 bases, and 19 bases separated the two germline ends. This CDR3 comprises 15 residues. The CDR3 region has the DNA TGTGCCAGCAGCCCGACTGGGCTAGCTGGTGACGAGCAGTACTTC. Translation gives CASSPTGLAGDEQYF.

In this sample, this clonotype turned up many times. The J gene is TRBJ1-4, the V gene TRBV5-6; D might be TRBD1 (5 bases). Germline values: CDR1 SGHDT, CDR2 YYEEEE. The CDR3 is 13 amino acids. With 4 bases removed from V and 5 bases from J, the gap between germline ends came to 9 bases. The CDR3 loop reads CASSNDRNEKLFF. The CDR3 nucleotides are TGTGCCAGCAGCAACGACAGAAATGAAAAACTGTTTTTT.

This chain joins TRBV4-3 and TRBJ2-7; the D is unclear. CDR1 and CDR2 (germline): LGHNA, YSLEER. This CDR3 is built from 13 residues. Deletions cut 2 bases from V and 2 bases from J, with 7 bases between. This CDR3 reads CASSQSLPYEQYF. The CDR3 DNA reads TGCGCCAGCAGCCAAAGCTTGCCCTACGAGCAGTACTTC.

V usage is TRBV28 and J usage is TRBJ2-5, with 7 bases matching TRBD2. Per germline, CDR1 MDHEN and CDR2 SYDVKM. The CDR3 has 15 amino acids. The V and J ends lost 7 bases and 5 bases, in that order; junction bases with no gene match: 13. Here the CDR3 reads CASTLGEGREETQYF. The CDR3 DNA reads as TGTGCCAGCACCCTGGGGGAGGGCCGAGAGGAGACCCAGTACTTC. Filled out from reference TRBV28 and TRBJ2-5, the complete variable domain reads DVKVTQSSRYLVKRTGEKVFLECVQDMDHENMFWYRQDPGLGLRLIYFSYDVKMKEKGDIPEGYSVSREKKERFSLILESASTNQTSMYLCASTLGEGREETQYFGPGTRLLVL.

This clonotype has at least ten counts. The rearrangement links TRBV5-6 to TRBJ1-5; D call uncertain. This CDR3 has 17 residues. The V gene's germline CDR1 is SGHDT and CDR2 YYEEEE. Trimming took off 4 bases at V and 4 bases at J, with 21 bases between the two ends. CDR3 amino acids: CASSLLVGLENNQPQHF. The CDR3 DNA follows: TGTGCCAGCAGCCTCCTCGTGGGCCTCGAAAATAATCAGCCCCAGCATTTT.

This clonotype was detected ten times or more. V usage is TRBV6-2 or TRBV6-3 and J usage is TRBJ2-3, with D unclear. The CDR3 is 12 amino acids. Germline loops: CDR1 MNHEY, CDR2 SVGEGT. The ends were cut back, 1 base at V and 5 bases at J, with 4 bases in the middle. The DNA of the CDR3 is TGTGCCAGCAGTTACTTAGGAGATACGCAGTATTTT. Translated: CASSYLGDTQYF.

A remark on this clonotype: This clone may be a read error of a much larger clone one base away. CDR3 sequence: CASSQDYSVSYNEQLF. CDR3 nucleotide sequence: TGCGCCAGCAGCCAAGATTACAGTGTCTCCTACAATGAGCAGCTCTTC. The chain combines TRBV4-3 with TRBJ2-1; D uncertain. The CDR3 extends over 16 amino acids. Per germline, CDR1 LGHNA and CDR2 YSLEER.

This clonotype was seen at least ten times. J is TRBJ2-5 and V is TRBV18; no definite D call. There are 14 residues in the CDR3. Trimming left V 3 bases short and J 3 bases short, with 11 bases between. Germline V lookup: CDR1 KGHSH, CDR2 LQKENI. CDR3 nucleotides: TGTGCCAGCTCACCGCGGAGCTTTGAAGAGACCCAGTACTTC. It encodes CASSPRSFEETQYF.

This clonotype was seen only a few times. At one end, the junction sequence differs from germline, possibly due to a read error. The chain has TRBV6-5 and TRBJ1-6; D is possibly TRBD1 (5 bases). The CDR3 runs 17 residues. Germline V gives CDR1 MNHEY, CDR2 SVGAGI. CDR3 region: CASSYSVRQTNNPPLHF. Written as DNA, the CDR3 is TGTGCCAGCAGTTACTCTGTTCGACAGACGAATAATCCACCCCTCCACTTT.

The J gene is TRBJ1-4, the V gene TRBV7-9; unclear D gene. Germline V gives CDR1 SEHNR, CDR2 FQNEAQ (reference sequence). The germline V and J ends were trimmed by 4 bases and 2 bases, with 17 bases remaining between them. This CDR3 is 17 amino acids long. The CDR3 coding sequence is TGTGCCAGCAGCTCCTTAGGAGTTAGGGCGACTAATGAAAAACTGTTTTTT. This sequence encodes CASSSLGVRATNEKLFF. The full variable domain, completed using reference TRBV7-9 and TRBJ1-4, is DTGVSQNPRHKITKRGQNVTFRCDPISEHNRLYWYRQTLGQGPEFLTYFQNEAQLEKSRLLSDRFSAERPKGSFSTLEIQRTEQGDSAMYLCASSSLGVRATNEKLFFGSGTQLSVL.

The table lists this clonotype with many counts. CDR3 sequence: CSVDGVLGNIQYF. CDR3 bases: TGCAGCGTGGACGGAGTTTTGGGAAACATTCAGTACTTC. V is TRBV29-1 and J is TRBJ2-4; unclear D gene. Trimming cost V 6 bases and J 6 bases, with 15 bases left between them. The CDR3 sequence is 13 residues long. Germline lookup yields CDR1 SQVTM and CDR2 ANQGSEA. Supplemented by reference TRBV29-1 and TRBJ2-4, the full variable domain reads SAVISQKPSRDICQRGTSLTIQCQVDSQVTMMFWYRQQPGQSLTLIATANQGSEATYESGFVIDKFPISRPNLTFSTLTVSNMSPEDSSIYLCSVDGVLGNIQYFGAGTRLSVL.

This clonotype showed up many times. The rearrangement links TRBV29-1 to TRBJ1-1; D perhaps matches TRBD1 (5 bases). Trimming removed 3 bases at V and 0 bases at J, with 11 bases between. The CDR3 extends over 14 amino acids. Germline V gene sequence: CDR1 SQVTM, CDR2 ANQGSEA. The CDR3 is CSVDPQGMNTEAFF. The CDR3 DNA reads TGCAGCGTTGACCCCCAGGGAATGAACACTGAAGCTTTCTTT.

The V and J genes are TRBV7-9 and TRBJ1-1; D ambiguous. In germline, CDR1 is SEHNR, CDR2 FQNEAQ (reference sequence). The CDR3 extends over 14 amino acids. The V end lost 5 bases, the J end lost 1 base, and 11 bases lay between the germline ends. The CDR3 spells CASSRPPENTEAFF. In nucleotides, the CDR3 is TGTGCCAGCAGCAGACCCCCAGAGAACACTGAAGCTTTCTTT.

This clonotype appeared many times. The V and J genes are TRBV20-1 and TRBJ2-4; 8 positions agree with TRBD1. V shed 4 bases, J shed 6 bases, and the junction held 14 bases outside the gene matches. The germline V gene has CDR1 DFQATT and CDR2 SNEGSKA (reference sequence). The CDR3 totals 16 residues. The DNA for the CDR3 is TGCAGTGCTAACCCGACAGGGGCCCTGGGCATAAACATTCAGTACTTC. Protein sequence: CSANPTGALGINIQYF.

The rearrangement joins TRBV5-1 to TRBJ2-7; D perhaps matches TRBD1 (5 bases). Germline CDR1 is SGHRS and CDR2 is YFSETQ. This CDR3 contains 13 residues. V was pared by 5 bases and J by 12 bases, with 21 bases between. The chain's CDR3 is CASSTWGRPAPYF. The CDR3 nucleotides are TGCGCCAGCAGTACCTGGGGCCGGCCCGCGCCGTACTTC. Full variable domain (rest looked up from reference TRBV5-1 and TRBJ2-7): KAGVTQTPRYLIKTRGQQVTLSCSPISGHRSVSWYQQTPGQGLQFLFEYFSETQRNKGNFPGRFSGRQFSNSRSEMNVSTLELGDSALYLCASSTWGRPAPYFGPGTRLTVT.

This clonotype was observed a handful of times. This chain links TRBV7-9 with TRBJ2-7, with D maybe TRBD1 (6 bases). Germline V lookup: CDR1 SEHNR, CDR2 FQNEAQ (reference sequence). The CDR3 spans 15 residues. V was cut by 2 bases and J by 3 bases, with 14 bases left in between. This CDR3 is CASSLSGGKDYEQYF. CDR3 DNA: TGTGCCAGCAGCTTAAGTGGGGGCAAGGACTACGAGCAGTACTTC.